This entry features one TCR beta chain sequence. Antigen unknown. Researchers used approximately 3.5 ug of total RNA for each TCR library. TCRalpha and TCRbeta cDNA went through two nested PCRs of approximately 16 and 10 cycles. TCRdb reprocessed the 5' RACE reads and keeps a single row for each CDR3 protein, giving no DNA. This listing includes about 130,000 distinct CDR3 sequences. The data are from a study of monozygotic twins with inflammatory bowel disease. Regarding the study as a whole: No one strong IBD-associated signal or clonotype was supported. Repertoire similarity matched across concordant and discordant twins, perhaps owing to limited power.

The TCR sequence derives from a human donor with ulcerative colitis or Crohn's disease, or a healthy co-twin of an affected twin (not recorded which). Sequenced: blood.

CDR3 loop: CSASRIVHNEQFF. The V and J genes are TRBV20-1 and TRBJ2-1. This CDR3 comprises 13 residues. CDR1 DFQATT and CDR2 SNEGSKA come from the germline V gene (reference sequence).